Reported below is one T cell receptor beta chain. This clonotype was seen ten or more times. Its binding antigen is unknown. Within one base of it there is no much larger clone, and no base qualities were kept. This sample was taken from a study of spatial heterogeneity in lung cancer (dated by TCRdb to the late 2010s). Regarding the research as a whole: Beta-chain transcripts were consistently detected in greater numbers than alpha-chain transcripts, which likely reflects a higher abundance of beta-chain transcripts. In the raw uncorrected reads, each unique combination of TCR and UMI appeared more than ten times on average. TCR alpha and beta repertoires were quantitatively compared across multiple tumor regions, matched nontumor lung and blood in non-small cell lung cancer. The study linked features of the TCR repertoire to counts of nonsynonymous mutations, which were determined by whole-exome sequencing of tumor tissue. Both alpha and beta chains were TCR-sequenced in approximately 200 tumor regions, approximately 67 matched nontumor lung samples and around 50 PBMC samples obtained at surgery.

The library relied on 5' RACE. Instrument used: NextSeq 500. The TCR library protocol attached a unique molecular identifier to each TCR cDNA molecule to allow correction of PCR and sequencing errors. The paper's processing steps were these. TCR identification, UMI-based error correction and CDR3 extraction were all carried out with Decombinator tools. Expanded TCRs were defined as those above a frequency of 2 per 1,000, corresponding to the top 1% of the tumor frequency distribution. Rényi diversity was computed with the R vegan package after subsampling each repertoire 100 times to 5,000 TCRs. To build CDR3 similarity networks, amino acid triplet string-kernel similarity was used, and CDR3s were connected when their pairwise similarity was above 0.82. The public reads were reprocessed in TCRdb via fastp at Q25 and MiXCR, keeping in-frame beta chains. Under each unique CDR3 protein, matching rows form one entry showing the most common genes and DNA. The V and J calls were not made by the authors but by TCRdb's processing. The sample has just under 95,000 distinct CDR3 sequences on record, about 12% of them singletons. About 40% of the sample rests with the top ten.

The meaning of the sample's time point label: sample taken at primary tumor resection. TCR sequencing used whole RNA extracted from tumor and nontumor lung tissue, or from cryopreserved PBMC samples, without cell sorting. Samples were obtained from approximately 70 patients with early-stage, untreated non-small cell lung cancer from the lung TRACERx cohort. Patients were selected for TCR sequencing only if sufficient RNA was available from at least two tumor regions. The full study reports these points: Additional single-cell paired TCR alpha and beta sequencing was considered necessary to confirm, at a functional level, the hypothesis that regional TCRs recognize regional mutations. Ubiquitous expanded tumor TCRs were detected in blood more often at tumor resection than at routine follow-up.

The germline V end is reduced by 5 bases and the J end by 6 bases; junction bases left unmatched: 2. Reading from cysteine to phenylalanine, the CDR3 counts 12 amino acids. CDR3 DNA only is kept here, 36 bases in frame from base 1. CDR1 and CDR2 were assigned from the germline V gene (reference sequence) as SGHAT and FQDESV. The sample consisted of PBMCs, taken at surgery. This receptor chain uses TRBV11-1 and TRBJ2-3, and TRBD1 matches 7 of the central bases. This clonotype was obtained from a male donor with early-stage non-small cell lung cancer. For the CDR3, the sequence is CASSRDSDTQYF. The DNA sequence is given as TGTGCCAGCAGCAGGGACAGCGATACGCAGTATTTT. With the portions outside the CDR3 filled from the reference TRBV11-1 and TRBJ2-3 genes, the complete variable region becomes EAEVAQSPRYKITEKSQAVAFWCDPISGHATLYWYRQILGQGPELLVQFQDESVVDDSQLPKDRFSAERLKGVDSTLKIQPAELGDSAMYLCASSRDSDTQYFGPGTRLTVL.